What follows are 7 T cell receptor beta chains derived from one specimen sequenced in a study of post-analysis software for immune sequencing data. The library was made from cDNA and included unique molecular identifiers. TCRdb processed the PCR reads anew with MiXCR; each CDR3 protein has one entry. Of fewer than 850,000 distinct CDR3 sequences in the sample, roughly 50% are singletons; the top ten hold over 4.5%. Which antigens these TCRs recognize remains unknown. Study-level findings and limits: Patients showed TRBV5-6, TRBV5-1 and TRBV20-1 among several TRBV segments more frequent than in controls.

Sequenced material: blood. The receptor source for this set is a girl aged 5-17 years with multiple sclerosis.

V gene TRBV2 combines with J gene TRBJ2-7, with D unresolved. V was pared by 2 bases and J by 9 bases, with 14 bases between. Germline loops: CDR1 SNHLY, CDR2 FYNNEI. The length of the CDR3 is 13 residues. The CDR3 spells CASSEPPDPWQYF. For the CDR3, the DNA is TGTGCCAGCAGTGAACCACCTGACCCGTGGCAGTACTTC.

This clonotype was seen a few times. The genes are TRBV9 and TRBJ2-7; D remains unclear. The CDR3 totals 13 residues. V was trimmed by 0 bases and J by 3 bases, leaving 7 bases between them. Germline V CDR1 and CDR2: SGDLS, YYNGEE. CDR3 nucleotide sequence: TGTGCCAGCAGCGTAGGAGACCTCTACGAGCAGTACTTC. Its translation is CASSVGDLYEQYF.

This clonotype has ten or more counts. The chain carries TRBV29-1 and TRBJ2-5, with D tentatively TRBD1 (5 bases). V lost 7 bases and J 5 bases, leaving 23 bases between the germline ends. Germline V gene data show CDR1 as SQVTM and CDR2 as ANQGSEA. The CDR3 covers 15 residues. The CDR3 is CSAVDTGAQVETQYF. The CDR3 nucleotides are TGCAGCGCAGTCGATACAGGAGCTCAAGTGGAGACCCAGTACTTC.

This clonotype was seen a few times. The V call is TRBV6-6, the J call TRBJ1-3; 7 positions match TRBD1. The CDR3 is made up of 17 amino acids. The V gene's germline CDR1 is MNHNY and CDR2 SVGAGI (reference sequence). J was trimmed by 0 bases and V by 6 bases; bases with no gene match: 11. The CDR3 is CASRPQTGRNSGNTIYF. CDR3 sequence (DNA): TGTGCCAGCAGACCCCAGACAGGGCGAAACTCTGGAAACACCATATATTTT.

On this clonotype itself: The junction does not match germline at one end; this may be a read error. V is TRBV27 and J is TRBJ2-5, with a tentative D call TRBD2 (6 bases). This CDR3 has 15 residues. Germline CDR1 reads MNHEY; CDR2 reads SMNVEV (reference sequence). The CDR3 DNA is TGTGCCAGCAGTTTATACCCGGGAGTAAAAGAGGCCCAGTACTTC. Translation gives CASSLYPGVKEAQYF.

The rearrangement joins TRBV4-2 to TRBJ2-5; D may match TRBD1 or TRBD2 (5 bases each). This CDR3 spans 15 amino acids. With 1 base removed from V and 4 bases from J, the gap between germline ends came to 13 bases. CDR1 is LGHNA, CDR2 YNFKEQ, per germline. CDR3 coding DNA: TGTGCCAGCAGCCAAGTGCTGGGGGTTGGAGAGACCCAGTACTTC. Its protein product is CASSQVLGVGETQYF.

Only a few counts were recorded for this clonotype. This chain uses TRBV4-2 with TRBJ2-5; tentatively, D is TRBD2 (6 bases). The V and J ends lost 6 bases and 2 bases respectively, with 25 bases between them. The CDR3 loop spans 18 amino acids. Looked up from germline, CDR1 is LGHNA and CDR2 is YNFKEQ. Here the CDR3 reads CASSPSSIGGEAQETQYF. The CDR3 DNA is TGTGCCAGCAGTCCCAGTTCTATAGGCGGGGAGGCACAAGAGACCCAGTACTTC.